Below are 27 T cell receptor beta chains sequenced from a single sample in a study of Graves' ophthalmopathy and Graves' hyperthyroidism. The study amplified TCR beta CDR3 regions using RNA transcripts. A first-round RT-PCR used HTBI primers, followed by a second-round multiplex PCR. Each CDR3 protein gets one entry after TCRdb re-called the multiplex PCR reads with MiXCR. The sample holds 900,000 to 1,200,000 distinct CDR3 sequences, around a third seen once. Specimen: peripheral blood or thyroid tissue (not recorded which). All receptors derive from an adult man with Graves' hyperthyroidism.

The chain combines TRBV20-1 with TRBJ1-2; the D gene is possibly TRBD1 (5 bases). The V end was cut by 4 bases, the J end by 3 bases, with 12 bases between. The length of the CDR3 is 13 residues. From germline, CDR1 is DFQATT and CDR2 SNEGSKA (reference sequence). For the CDR3, the DNA is TGCAGTGCTACCGAGAGGGGCGACTATGGCTACACCTTC. Translating it yields CSATERGDYGYTF.

This clonotype was seen many times. The chain has TRBV12-3 or TRBV12-4 and TRBJ1-1, with unresolved D. The CDR3 runs to 13 residues. Trimming shortened V by 5 bases and J by 2 bases, and 9 bases separated the two germline ends. CDR3 loop: CASSRAGNTEAFF. DNA of the CDR3: TGTGCCAGCAGTCGGGCGGGCAACACTGAAGCTTTCTTT.

V usage is TRBV7-2 and J usage is TRBJ2-6; 7 nucleotides line up with TRBD1. Losses at the gene ends were 5 bases for V and 0 bases for J; bases not matched to a gene: 10. This CDR3 contains 18 residues. Germline CDR1 SGHTA, CDR2 FQGNSA. The CDR3 reads CASSPRTGYASGANVLTF. CDR3 nucleotide sequence: TGTGCCAGCAGCCCCAGGACAGGATACGCCTCTGGGGCCAACGTCCTGACTTTC. Full variable domain (rest looked up from reference TRBV7-2 and TRBJ2-6): GAGVSQSPSNKVTEKGKDVELRCDPISGHTALYWYRQSLGQGLEFLIYFQGNSAPDKSGLPSDRFSAERTGGSVSTLTIQRTQQEDSAVYLCASSPRTGYASGANVLTFGAGSRLTVL.

The gene calls are TRBV7-6 and TRBJ2-5; D tentatively reads TRBD1 or TRBD2 (7 bases each). Germline values: CDR1 SGHVS, CDR2 FNYEAQ. The V and J ends lost 5 bases and 2 bases respectively, with 30 bases between them. The CDR3 sequence is 20 residues long. DNA of the CDR3: TGTGCCAGCAGCCCAGAGTTTGATTCAGGGGGGGCGCGGGGACAAGAGACCCAGTACTTC. It yields the protein CASSPEFDSGGARGQETQYF.

This clonotype was recorded many times. The chain recombines TRBV20-1 with TRBJ2-7, with D possibly TRBD1 on 6 matching bases. The germline CDR1 and CDR2 sequences are DFQATT and SNEGSKA (reference sequence). This CDR3 comprises 15 residues. V was shortened by 3 bases and J by 5 bases, with 20 bases between the two germline ends. The CDR3 loop reads CSASGSRQAVNEQYF. DNA of the CDR3: TGCAGTGCTAGCGGCTCTCGACAGGCGGTCAACGAGCAGTACTTC.

Only one count was recorded for this clonotype. The V call is TRBV25-1, the J call TRBJ2-7; D unresolved. Trimming shortened V by 4 bases and J by 3 bases, and 13 bases separated the two germline ends. The length of the CDR3 is 14 residues. CDR1 is MGHDK, CDR2 SYGVNS, per germline. As DNA, the CDR3 is TGTGCCAGCAGTGCTAGAGAGGTTCTCTACGAGCAGTACTTC. Its protein is CASSAREVLYEQYF.

This clonotype has a count of ten or more. V usage is TRBV13 and J usage is TRBJ1-5; D remains unclear. Germline loops: CDR1 PRHDT, CDR2 FYEKMQ (reference sequence). The V and J ends lost 4 bases and 4 bases respectively, with 5 bases between them. The CDR3 has 12 amino acids. CDR3 DNA: TGTGCCAGCAGCTCGATGAATCAGCCCCAGCATTTT. It encodes CASSSMNQPQHF. Filled out from reference TRBV13 and TRBJ1-5, the complete variable domain reads AAGVIQSPRHLIKEKRETATLKCYPIPRHDTVYWYQQGPGQDPQFLISFYEKMQSDKGSIPDRFSAQQFSDYHSELNMSSLELGDSALYFCASSSMNQPQHFGDGTRLSIL.

At least ten counts were recorded for this clonotype. The chain combines TRBV6-5 with TRBJ1-6; no definite D call. Trimming took off 2 bases at V and 6 bases at J, with 2 bases between the two ends. The CDR3 consists of 12 residues. Germline V gene sequence: CDR1 MNHEY, CDR2 SVGAGI. The CDR3 sequence: CASSYPNSPLHF. The CDR3 coding sequence is TGTGCCAGCAGTTACCCTAATTCACCCCTCCACTTT.

This clonotype was counted only a few times. V and J are TRBV11-2 and TRBJ2-6; D is perhaps TRBD1 (6 bases). The V gene's germline CDR1 is SGHAT and CDR2 FQNNGV. This CDR3 contains 15 residues. Between the trimmed V and J ends, which lost 6 bases and 4 bases, there was a span of 13 bases. The CDR3 loop reads CASSSDRPGANVLTF. CDR3 nucleotides: TGTGCCAGCAGTTCCGACAGGCCGGGGGCCAACGTCCTGACTTTC.

This clonotype was seen a single time. Given a much more abundant clone one base away, this may be a read error. The V and J genes are TRBV7-3 and TRBJ1-2; TRBD1 is a possible D gene (6 bases). Germline CDR1 SGHTA, CDR2 FQGTGA. The length of the CDR3 is 15 residues. CDR3 residues: CAGSNAGGELNGYTF. The DNA of the CDR3 is TGTGCCGGCAGCAACGCGGGGGGCGAATTAAATGGCTACACCTTC.

This clonotype showed up just a few times. The gene calls are TRBV20-1 and TRBJ2-5; TRBD2 matches 8 bases. This CDR3 contains 15 residues. CDR1 is DFQATT, CDR2 SNEGSKA, per germline (reference sequence). J was trimmed by 5 bases and V by 0 bases; bases with no gene match: 8. In nucleotides, the CDR3 is TGCAGTGCTAGAGATCTCGGGGGGGCGTGGGAGACCCAGTACTTC. It yields the protein CSARDLGGAWETQYF.

This clonotype was seen at least ten times. A read error may be the cause here, since a much bigger clone is one base away. The chain links TRBV7-9 to TRBJ2-7; the match to TRBD2 covers 7 bases. Trimming removed 1 base from V and 2 bases from J; junction bases left unmatched: 2. Germline V gives CDR1 SEHNR, CDR2 FQNEAQ (reference sequence). The CDR3 has 14 residues. CDR3 sequence reads: CASSLGGSPYEQYF. CDR3 DNA: TGTGCCAGCAGCTTAGGCGGGAGCCCCTACGAGCAGTACTTC.

The V gene is TRBV28, the J gene TRBJ1-4, with TRBD1 matching 7 bases. Trimming took 2 bases from V and 8 from J; bases not matched to a gene: 5. This CDR3 is built from 14 residues. Germline V gives CDR1 MDHEN, CDR2 SYDVKM. CDR3 sequence (DNA): TGTGCCAGCAGTTTAAGGAGGGACAGCGAAAAACTGTTTTTT. Its protein product is CASSLRRDSEKLFF.

This clonotype has more than one count but fewer than ten. The rearrangement links TRBV5-1 to TRBJ1-4, with unresolved D. The V and J ends lost 4 bases and 7 bases respectively, with 17 bases between them. The length of the CDR3 is 15 residues. Germline V gives CDR1 SGHRS, CDR2 YFSETQ. The CDR3 sequence is CASSPYNPLGEKLFF. CDR3 nucleotides: TGCGCCAGCAGCCCCTACAATCCGCTGGGTGAAAAACTGTTTTTT.

As regards this clonotype: An end of the junction does not agree with germline; a read error may underlie this. This sequence joins TRBV10-3 and TRBJ1-6, with TRBD1 as a possible D gene (6 bases). The CDR3 runs to 13 residues. The germline CDR1 and CDR2 sequences are ENHRY and SYGVKD. In nucleotides, the CDR3 is TGTGCCAGCAGTCAGGGGTCTGGATCACCCCTCCACTTT. Its protein is CASSQGSGSPLHF.

This clonotype appeared a few times. This chain uses TRBV2 with TRBJ1-5, with a tentative D call TRBD1 (5 bases). The germline V and J ends were trimmed by 5 bases and 4 bases, with 12 bases remaining between them. This CDR3 is 14 amino acids long. The germline V gene encodes CDR1 SNHLY and CDR2 FYNNEI. CDR3 bases: TGTGCCAGCAGTCCCGTCCGACAGAATCAGCCCCAGCATTTT. It specifies CASSPVRQNQPQHF.

The chain carries TRBV11-2 and TRBJ1-5; 7 bases map to TRBD1. CDR1 is SGHAT, CDR2 FQNNGV, per germline. The CDR3 extends over 15 amino acids. After removal of 5 bases from V and 11 bases from J, the junction contained 15 bases not matched to a gene. DNA of the CDR3: TGTGCCAGCAGCACCGGACTAGCGGGGACAGAGACCCAGCATTTT. As protein: CASSTGLAGTETQHF.

The J gene is TRBJ2-2, the V gene TRBV10-3; D is undetermined. The CDR3 extends over 13 amino acids. CDR1 ENHRY and CDR2 SYGVKD come from the germline V gene. V lost 10 bases to trimming and J lost 1 base, with 10 bases between them. CDR3 sequence reads: CATGRGNTGELFF. DNA for the CDR3: TGTGCCACCGGACGAGGGAACACCGGGGAGCTGTTTTTT.

This sequence joins TRBV29-1 and TRBJ2-7; tentatively, D is TRBD2 (5 bases). This CDR3 is 15 amino acids long. Between the trimmed V and J ends, which lost 6 bases and 3 bases, there was a span of 21 bases. Per germline, CDR1 SQVTM and CDR2 ANQGSEA. The CDR3 protein is CSVDRPAGYGYEQYF. The CDR3 DNA follows: TGCAGCGTCGACCGGCCTGCGGGCTATGGCTACGAGCAGTACTTC.

This clonotype has only a few counts. The rearrangement uses TRBV12-3 or TRBV12-4 and TRBJ2-2, with D perhaps matching TRBD2 (6 bases). The CDR3 extends over 14 amino acids. Deletions cut 6 bases from V and 6 bases from J, with 14 bases between. CDR3 residues: CASSPTRDPGELFF. In DNA form, the CDR3 reads TGTGCCAGCAGCCCGACTAGGGACCCCGGGGAGCTGTTTTTT.

This clonotype was counted between two and nine times. The rearrangement links TRBV6-5 to TRBJ1-1; TRBD1 agrees at 8 bases. J gave up 6 bases and V 6 bases, and 6 bases lay outside the gene matches. The CDR3 is 13 residues long. CDR1 is MNHEY, CDR2 SVGAGI, per germline. CDR3 amino acids: CASRLTGGAEAFF. Here the CDR3 DNA reads TGTGCCAGCAGATTAACAGGGGGGGCTGAAGCTTTCTTT.

The sample holds many counts of this clonotype. The chain couples TRBV7-8 to TRBJ2-5, with D unresolved. The CDR3 is 14 residues long. CDR1 and CDR2 from the germline V gene are SGHVS and FQNEAQ. Trimming stripped 5 bases from V and 5 bases from J, with 15 bases between. The CDR3 region has the DNA TGTGCCAGCAGCAAGGATCGGGCCGGGGAGACCCAGTACTTC. Translation: CASSKDRAGETQYF.

At least ten counts were recorded for this clonotype. This chain connects TRBV24-1 to TRBJ2-2; TRBD1 might be the D (6 bases). The CDR3 sequence is 16 residues long. Trimming left V 5 bases short and J 1 base short, with 13 bases between. Germline V gene lookup returns CDR1 KGHDR and CDR2 SFDVKD. The CDR3 spells CATSATGTRNTGELFF. CDR3 coding DNA: TGTGCCACCAGTGCAACCGGGACACGGAACACCGGGGAGCTGTTTTTT.

This clonotype was detected ten times or more. The junction shows a germline mismatch at one end, possibly a read error. V is TRBV5-1 and J is TRBJ2-7, with D possibly being TRBD1 or TRBD2 (5 bases each). This CDR3 is built from 12 residues. The germline V gene has CDR1 SGHRS and CDR2 YFSETQ. The DNA for the CDR3 is TGTGCCAGCAGCTTGGGGGTGAGCGAGCAGTACTTC. Amino acid sequence: CASSLGVSEQYF.

This rearrangement joins TRBV5-1 to TRBJ2-3; D not resolved. Deletions cut 2 bases from V and 2 bases from J, with 6 bases between. CDR1 and CDR2 from the germline V gene are SGHRS and YFSETQ. This CDR3 has 13 residues. The CDR3 coding sequence is TGCGCCAGCAGCTTTGACCCCACAGATACGCAGTATTTT. Protein product: CASSFDPTDTQYF.

This clonotype was found many times. The chain carries TRBV6-5 and TRBJ2-7, with D possibly TRBD1 on 5 matching bases. V was shortened by 5 bases and J by 11 bases, with 16 bases between the two germline ends. This CDR3 is built from 12 residues. CDR1 and CDR2 (germline): MNHEY, SVGAGI. Written as DNA, the CDR3 is TGTGCCAGCAGTCGCCAGGGTGAGATCAAGTACTTC. It specifies CASSRQGEIKYF.

This chain joins TRBV6-5 and TRBJ2-7; maybe TRBD1 (5 bases). CDR3 length equals 14 residues. V shed 6 bases and J shed 4 bases, with 16 bases lying between them. CDR1 is MNHEY, CDR2 SVGAGI, per germline. The CDR3 nucleotides are TGTGCCAGCAGGCATCGGACAACCACTTACGAGCAGTACTTC. It translates to CASRHRTTTYEQYF.